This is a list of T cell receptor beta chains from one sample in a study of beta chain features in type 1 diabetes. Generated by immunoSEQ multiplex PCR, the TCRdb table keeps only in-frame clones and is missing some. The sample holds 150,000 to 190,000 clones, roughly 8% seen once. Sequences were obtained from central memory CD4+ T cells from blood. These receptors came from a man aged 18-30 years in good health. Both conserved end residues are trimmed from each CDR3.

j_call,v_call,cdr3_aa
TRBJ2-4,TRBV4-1,ASSQPGTKNIQY
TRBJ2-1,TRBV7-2,ASSLIYGEQF
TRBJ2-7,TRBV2,ASLWDRDLYEQY
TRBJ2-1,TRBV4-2,ASSQDGAGDLYNEQF
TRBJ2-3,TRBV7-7,ASSFDRTGVQY
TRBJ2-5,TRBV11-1,ASSLGTGEGETQY
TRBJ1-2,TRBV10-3,AISSDYRDRNGYT
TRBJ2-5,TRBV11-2,ASSLGASGGQETQY
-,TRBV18,ASSPESYEQY
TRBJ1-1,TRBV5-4,ASSMDRVSTEAF
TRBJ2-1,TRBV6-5,ASIPNWAGDEQF
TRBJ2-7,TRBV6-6,ASTSGAGELKQY
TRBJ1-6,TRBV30,AWSTPGTFSSPLH
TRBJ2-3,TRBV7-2,ASSLDTSGTDTQY
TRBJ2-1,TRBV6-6,ASSYSPSGENEQF
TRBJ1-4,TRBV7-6,ASRRGGDEKLF
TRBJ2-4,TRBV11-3,ASSLGRGTKNIQY
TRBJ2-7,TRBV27,ASSSDTSYLHEQY
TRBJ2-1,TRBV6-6,ASSYSRNEQF
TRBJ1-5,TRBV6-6,ASTGGRWEPQH
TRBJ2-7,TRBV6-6,ASSSTGNHEQY
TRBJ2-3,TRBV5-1,ASIREATDTQY
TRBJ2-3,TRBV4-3,ASSQEYRLTDTQY
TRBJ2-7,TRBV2,ASRTGTGTYEQY
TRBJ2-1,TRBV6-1,ASSVDRVRNEQF
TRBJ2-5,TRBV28,ATRYRGQETQY
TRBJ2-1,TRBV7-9,ASSPKRRQTNEQF
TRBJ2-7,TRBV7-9,ASGDRPYEQY
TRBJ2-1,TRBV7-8,ASSSTGLAGVTGGNEQF
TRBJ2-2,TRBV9,ASSALSVNTGELF
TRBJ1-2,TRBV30,ASSVELNYGYT
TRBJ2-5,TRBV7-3,ASSLTPGGRETQY
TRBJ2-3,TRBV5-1,ASSSGEGRDTQY
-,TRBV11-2,ASSPNQGPYEQY
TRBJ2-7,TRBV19,ASMDPRAGNDYEQY
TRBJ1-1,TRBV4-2,ASSRESEAF
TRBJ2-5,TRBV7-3,ASSQFTGGAGETQY
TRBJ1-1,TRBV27,ASSFYGQNTEAF
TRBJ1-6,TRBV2,ASKGERNSPLH